This T cell receptor (beta chain) derives from a study of blood T cell repertoires in COVID-19 (TCRdb year 2020). For the wider study: Collaborator samples came from the United States, Italy and Spain and covered acute and convalescent phases of COVID-19. Samples came from the ongoing ImmuneRACE study (first 160 participants) plus 1,254 subjects from 6 global collaborators. The dataset comprised deeply sampled blood TCRbeta repertoires from subjects exposed to, actively infected with, or recovered from COVID-19. The repertoires were released in a freely available public database intended as a resource for research on the immune response to SARS-CoV-2. The prospective study material was composed of cDNA or gDNA derived from T cells, B-cell-depleted T cells, or PBMCs. Sample metadata almost always included a de-identified subject ID, COVID-19 status, age in years and sex. Where available, HLA class I and class II types were taken from metadata supplied by the sample provider and were not determined by assay-based typing.

Results and caveats for the whole study, not just this receptor: How much clinical and demographic metadata was included differed by source and by participant, and the metadata was provided uncurated.

The immunoSEQ Assay, a bias-controlled multiplex PCR, was used to amplify TCRbeta CDR3 regions from genomic DNA. The authors' pipeline ran thus. The number of nucleated cells in each sample was estimated by amplification of reference gene primers within the assay. To quantify the absolute abundance of each unique TCRbeta CDR3 rearrangement, sequence reads were collapsed and filtered. For each sample, productive Simpson clonality was calculated as the square root of Simpson's diversity index across productive rearrangements. TCRdb took this table from immuneACCESS and kept in-frame rearrangements with V and J called. Such tables lack part of the clones; where checked against another copy, unresolved V genes explain under half of the gap, and the rest is unexplained. The DNA gave D and trimming, while V, J and clone size come from that table. The sample records around 160,000 clones, around four fifths of which are singletons. The ten largest clones take up about 3% of the sample.

Collaborating institutions collected whole blood in K2EDTA tubes following their own protocols. For TCRbeta analysis, collaborators shipped samples as frozen whole blood, isolated PBMCs, or DNA extracted from either of those sample types. The germline V gene encodes CDR1 KGHDR and CDR2 SFDVKD. V loses 0 bases of germline sequence and J loses 4 bases, and the interval between the two ends is 18 bases. Measured from the cysteine to the phenylalanine, the CDR3 is 18 residues long. The kept DNA is CDR3 alone, 54 bases in frame from the first base. Comment on this clone: What antigen it recognizes has not been identified. No base quality values were provided; no much bigger clone lies one nucleotide off.

The clonotype comes from a woman aged 40 to 50 with active or convalescent COVID-19. This sequence uses TRBV24-1 and TRBJ2-1, with TRBD2 as a weak D call on 7 bases. Sequencing was performed on peripheral blood. The CDR3 region: CATSDLAQGRGGYNEQFF. The nucleotide sequence is given as TGTGCCACCAGTGATTTGGCTCAGGGGAGGGGTGGGTACAATGAGCAGTTCTTC.